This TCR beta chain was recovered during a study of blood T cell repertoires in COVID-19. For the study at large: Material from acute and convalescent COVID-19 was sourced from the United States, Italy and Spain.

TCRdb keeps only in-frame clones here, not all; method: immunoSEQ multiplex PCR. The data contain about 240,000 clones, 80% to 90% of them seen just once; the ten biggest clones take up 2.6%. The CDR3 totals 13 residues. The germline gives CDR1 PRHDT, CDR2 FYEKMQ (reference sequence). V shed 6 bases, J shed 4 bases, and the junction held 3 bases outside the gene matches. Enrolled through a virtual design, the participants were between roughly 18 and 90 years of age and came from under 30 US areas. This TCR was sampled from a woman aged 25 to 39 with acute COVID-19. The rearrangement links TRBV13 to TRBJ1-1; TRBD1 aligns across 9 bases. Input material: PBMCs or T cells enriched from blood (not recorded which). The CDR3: CASRTTGGTEAFF. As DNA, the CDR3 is TGTGCCAGCAGAACGACAGGGGGCACTGAAGCTTTCTTT.